This is a list of T cell receptor beta chains from one sample in a study of PD-L1 blockade in urothelial cancer. Sequencing used immunoSEQ multiplex PCR; TCRdb keeps in-frame clones, though not all of them. The sample holds 40,000 or so clones, 70% to 85% seen once. The sequencing used PBMCs, collected around atezolizumab (anti-PD-L1) treatment. The receptors were gathered from a man aged 55 to 69 with urothelial cancer. Both conserved end residues are part of each CDR3. Fields, in order: J gene, clone size, D gene, V gene, CDR3 protein, CDR3 DNA. D genes are given only for firm matches. Clone size is stated in some rows and not others, as once, few, many or a class when expanded.

TRBJ1-1 NA NA TRBV19 CASSTDINTSKAFF TGTGCCAGTAGTACGGACATCAATACATCGAAAGCTTTCTTT
TRBJ2-5 NA TRBD1 TRBV28 CASSSRTGGKETQYF TGTGCCAGCAGTTCTAGGACAGGGGGCAAAGAGACCCAGTACTTC
TRBJ1-5 NA NA TRBV6-1 CASSVDGISNQPQHF TGTGCCAGCAGCGTTGACGGGATAAGCAATCAGCCCCAGCATTTT
TRBJ2-3 NA NA TRBV29-1 CSVEDRNRAYLFDTQYF TGCAGCGTTGAAGATCGGAACAGGGCCTACTTATTTGATACGCAGTATTTT
TRBJ2-7 few TRBD1 TRBV5-1 CASSLNADRRLSEQYF TGCGCCAGCAGCTTGAATGCGGACAGGAGGTTGTCCGAGCAGTACTTC
TRBJ1-5 NA NA TRBV11-1 CASSLRTASNQPQHF TGTGCCAGCAGCTTAAGGACAGCCAGCAATCAGCCCCAGCATTTT
TRBJ2-7 NA NA TRBV11-2 CASSPPRRHRVNEQYF TGTGCCAGCAGCCCCCCGCGGCGGCATAGAGTTAACGAGCAGTACTTC
TRBJ1-2 NA NA TRBV9 CASSVTDHYGYTF TGTGCCAGCAGCGTAACAGACCACTATGGCTACACCTTC
TRBJ1-5 once TRBD1 TRBV9 CASSAQGQANQPQHF TGTGCCAGCAGCGCCCAGGGACAGGCTAATCAGCCCCAGCATTTT
TRBJ1-5 NA NA TRBV6-5 CATGGLNQPQHF TGTGCCACGGGGGGTCTTAATCAGCCCCAGCATTTT
TRBJ2-7 NA NA TRBV28 CASRGSDGGLYEQYF TGTGCCAGCAGGGGTTCGGACGGGGGGCTTTACGAGCAGTACTTC
TRBJ2-5 NA NA TRBV18 CASSPNSPGAQETQYF TGTGCCAGCTCACCAAACAGCCCAGGGGCACAAGAGACCCAGTACTTC
TRBJ1-4 NA NA TRBV4-1 CASSQDGGNEKLFF TGCGCCAGCAGCCAAGACGGGGGGAATGAAAAACTGTTTTTT
TRBJ2-5 NA NA TRBV7-7 CASSAGLTQETQYF TGTGCTAGCAGCGCGGGACTGACTCAAGAGACCCAGTACTTC
TRBJ1-6 few TRBD1 TRBV5-1 CASSPQGAYSPLHF TGCGCCAGCAGTCCTCAGGGGGCTTACTCACCCCTCCACTTT
TRBJ2-2 NA NA TRBV4-1 CASSQSGTANTGELFF TGCGCCAGCAGCCAAAGTGGGACTGCGAACACCGGGGAGCTGTTTTTT
TRBJ2-3 NA NA TRBV5-4 CASSLLSTDTQYF TGTGCCAGCAGCTTACTATCAACAGATACGCAGTATTTT